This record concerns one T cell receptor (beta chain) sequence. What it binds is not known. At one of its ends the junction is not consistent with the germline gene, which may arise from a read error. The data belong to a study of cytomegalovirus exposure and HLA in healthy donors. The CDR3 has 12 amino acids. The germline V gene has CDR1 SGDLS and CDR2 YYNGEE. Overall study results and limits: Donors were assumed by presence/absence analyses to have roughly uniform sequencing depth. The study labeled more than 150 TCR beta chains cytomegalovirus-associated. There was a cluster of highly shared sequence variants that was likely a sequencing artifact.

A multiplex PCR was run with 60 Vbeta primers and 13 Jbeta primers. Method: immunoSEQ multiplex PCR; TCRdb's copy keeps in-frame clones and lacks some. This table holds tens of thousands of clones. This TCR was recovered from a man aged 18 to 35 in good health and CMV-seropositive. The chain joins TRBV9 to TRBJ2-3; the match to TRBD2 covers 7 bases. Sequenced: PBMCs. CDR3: CASSVNSGPPFF. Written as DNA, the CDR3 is TGTGCCAGCAGCGTAAATAGCGGGCCCCCTTTTTTT.